One sample yielded the 14 T cell receptor beta chains listed below, sequenced in a study of T cell responses to AZD1222 COVID-19 vaccine. Sequencing was performed with immunoSEQ multiplex PCR; in TCRdb, only in-frame clones are kept and a portion is missing. The table lists 100,000 to 150,000 clones, approximately 88% of them singletons. The input for sequencing was peripheral blood, taken on day 0 of AZD1222 vaccination. The source is an adult in good health.

CDR3 nucleotides: TGTGCCAGCAGCTTGGGTAGGGATCAGCCCCAGCATTTT. Amino acid sequence: CASSLGRDQPQHF. The rearrangement links TRBV7-3 to TRBJ1-5; D remains unclear. This CDR3 spans 13 amino acids. V was pared by 3 bases and J by 5 bases, with 8 bases between. Germline V gene lookup returns CDR1 SGHTA and CDR2 FQGTGA. Complete variable domain (other parts from reference TRBV7-3 and TRBJ1-5): GAGVSQTPSNKVTEKGKYVELRCDPISGHTALYWYRQSLGQGPEFLIYFQGTGAADDSGLPNDRFFAVRPEGSVSTLKIQRTERGDSAVYLCASSLGRDQPQHFGDGTRLSIL.

The CDR3 sequence: CAISGTGDGSPLHF. Written as DNA, the CDR3 is TGTGCCATCAGTGGGACAGGGGATGGTTCACCCCTCCACTTT. This chain links TRBV10-3 with TRBJ1-6; 9 bases fit TRBD1. Per the germline V gene, CDR1 is ENHRY and CDR2 is SYGVKD. CDR3 size: 14 residues. Trimming took 4 bases from V and 9 from J; bases not matched to a gene: 4.

Comments on this clone: Other nucleotide sequences from this sample produce the same CDR3. The V and J genes are TRBV19 and TRBJ1-5; D call uncertain. With 5 bases removed from V and 7 bases from J, the gap between germline ends came to 9 bases. The germline V gene has CDR1 LNHDA and CDR2 SQIVND (reference sequence). The CDR3 is 12 residues long. CDR3 sequence (DNA): TGTGCCAGTAGTGTCTCCCGGCAGCCCCAGCATTTT. Protein: CASSVSRQPQHF.

The chain employs TRBV2 and TRBJ2-1; 16 bases fit TRBD2. Germline CDR1 reads SNHLY; CDR2 reads FYNNEI. The CDR3 is 19 amino acids. The V gene end was trimmed by 6 bases and the J gene end by 2 bases; junction bases not matched to a gene: 10. CDR3 nucleotides: TGTGCCAGCAGGGGACCGGGACTAGCGGGGGGGCGGACCTACAATGAGCAGTTCTTC. It yields the protein CASRGPGLAGGRTYNEQFF.

The chain combines TRBV7-6 with TRBJ2-7, with 8 bases identical to TRBD2. V lost 6 bases to trimming and J lost 3 bases; unmatched junction nucleotides: 10. The CDR3 contains 15 residues. In germline, CDR1 is SGHVS, CDR2 FNYEAQ. CDR3 region: CASSEGAGVFYEQYF. Written as DNA, the CDR3 is TGTGCCAGCAGTGAAGGAGCGGGAGTCTTCTACGAGCAGTACTTC.

The chain recombines TRBV7-8 with TRBJ1-2, with a weak D call TRBD1 (5 bases). With 10 bases removed from V and 7 bases from J, the gap between germline ends came to 16 bases. Germline V gene sequence: CDR1 SGHVS, CDR2 FQNEAQ. The CDR3 has 12 amino acids. CDR3: CATGLAQGGYTF. The CDR3 DNA is TGTGCCACTGGCTTAGCCCAGGGTGGCTACACCTTC. Full variable domain (rest looked up from reference TRBV7-8 and TRBJ1-2): GAGVSQSPRYKVAKRGQDVALRCDPISGHVSLFWYQQALGQGPEFLTYFQNEAQLDKSGLPSDRFFAERPEGSVSTLKIQRTQQEDSAVYLCATGLAQGGYTFGSGTRLTVV.

Only a few counts were recorded for this clone. This chain joins TRBV7-2 and TRBJ2-3; 9 bases fit TRBD2. V lost 5 bases and J lost 6; bases outside the gene matches: 9. Germline CDR1 reads SGHTA; CDR2 reads FQGNSA. CDR3 length: 15 amino acids. The CDR3 region has the DNA TGTGCCAGCAGCCTAAGCGCGGGGGGGCGGGATACGCAGTATTTT. Protein product: CASSLSAGGRDTQYF.

The gene calls are TRBV6-5 and TRBJ1-2, with 10 bases matching TRBD1. The CDR3 runs 16 residues. V was pared by 0 bases and J by 5 bases, with 6 bases of the junction left unmatched. CDR1 is MNHEY and CDR2 is SVGAGI in the germline V gene. The CDR3 sequence: CASSYSGTGVGYGYTF. In nucleotides, the CDR3 is TGTGCCAGCAGTTACTCCGGGACAGGGGTGGGATATGGCTACACCTTC.

The V call is TRBV5-1, the J call TRBJ2-7; no definite D call. The CDR3 sequence is 14 residues long. The V and J ends lost 0 bases and 0 bases respectively, with 7 bases between them. Germline CDR1 and CDR2: SGHRS and YFSETQ. The DNA of the CDR3 is TGCGCCAGCAGCTTGGAAGTTCCCTCCTACGAGCAGTACTTC. Residues: CASSLEVPSYEQYF.

V is TRBV21-1 and J is TRBJ2-3; the tabulated D call, TRBD2, remains unverified against the DNA. TRBV21-1 is a pseudogene. The CDR3 is 18 amino acids. The CDR3 protein is CASSTSWTSGMGTDTQYF. CDR3 DNA: TGTGCCAGCAGCACCTCTTGGACTAGCGGGATGGGCACAGATACGCAGTATTTT.

V and J are TRBV5-1 and TRBJ2-3; no clear D. V lost 0 bases, J lost 1 base, and 3 bases lay in between. The CDR3 has 13 amino acids. CDR1 is SGHRS and CDR2 is YFSETQ in the germline V gene. CDR3 residues: CASSLVGTDTQYF. In nucleotides, the CDR3 is TGCGCCAGCAGCTTGGTGGGCACAGATACGCAGTATTTT.

The chain uses TRBV2 and TRBJ1-6; TRBD1 matches 8 bases. CDR3 size: 14 residues. Germline V lookup: CDR1 SNHLY, CDR2 FYNNEI. After removal of 4 bases from V and 7 bases from J, the junction contained 3 bases not matched to a gene. CDR3 DNA sequence: TGTGCCAGCAGTGTTCAGGGGGCGAATTCACCCCTCCACTTT. Translation: CASSVQGANSPLHF.

This chain uses TRBV6-5 with TRBJ1-6; possible D gene TRBD1, 5 bases. The V gene's germline CDR1 is MNHEY and CDR2 SVGAGI. Trimming shortened V by 0 bases and J by 6 bases, and 9 bases separated the two germline ends. The CDR3 length is 15 residues. The CDR3 DNA follows: TGTGCCAGCAGTTACTCGGGAGGGGTTAATTCACCCCTCCACTTT. It yields the protein CASSYSGGVNSPLHF.

The genes are TRBV10-3 and TRBJ1-6; the match to TRBD1 covers 8 bases. V gave up 2 bases and J gave up 5 bases; unmatched junction bases: 2. The CDR3 extends over 15 amino acids. Looked up from germline, CDR1 is ENHRY and CDR2 is SYGVKD. Here the CDR3 DNA reads TGTGCCATCAGTGAGGACAGGGGAAATAATTCACCCCTCCACTTT. This translates into CAISEDRGNNSPLHF.